This TCR beta chain was documented in a study of cytomegalovirus exposure and HLA in healthy donors. General study points: The classifier reportedly diagnosed cytomegalovirus status with high specificity and sensitivity. The study recorded some 160 TCR beta chains that were cytomegalovirus-associated.

PCR involved 60 Vbeta and 13 Jbeta primers. Repertoires were generated with immunoSEQ multiplex PCR, while TCRdb's copy carries only in-frame clones and drops some. Of fewer than 200,000 clones in the sample, 65% to 85% were seen once. The CDR3 length is 13 residues. Germline loops: CDR1 SGHRS, CDR2 YFSETQ. The V and J ends lost 2 bases and 4 bases respectively, with 9 bases between them. This clone was seen only once. Its target is unknown. This receptor was taken from a woman in her fifties or sixties in good health and CMV-seropositive. This rearrangement joins TRBV5-1 to TRBJ1-1, with D unclear. Sequencing was done on a sample of PBMCs. The DNA of the CDR3 is TGCGCCAGCAGCTTAAACAAAGTCACTGAAGCTTTCTTT. Protein product: CASSLNKVTEAFF.